The sequence of this T cell receptor (beta chain) was determined in a study of shared clonotypes between healthy human individuals. In the study overall: Used for every donor were three CD4 naive, three CD4 memory, two CD8 naive and one CD8 memory plate.

General observations from the study: A small donor pool kept down the genetic and exposure-history diversity that was represented. A generally larger estimated richness was seen in naive subsets than in memory subsets.

Comment on this clone: No antigen is known for it.

TCRdb's table, derived via immunoSEQ multiplex PCR, lists solely in-frame clones and lacks some. The sample lists roughly 2 million clones, 95% occurring once. The sequencing sample was made of naive CD4+ T cells sorted from blood. The subset was: CD45RA+ positively selected. This TCR was recovered from a man aged 18 to 29 in good health.

CDR3 residues: CATSRRIQGAMSGNTIYF. The CDR3 DNA follows: TGTGCCACCAGCAGACGAATACAGGGTGCCATGTCTGGAAACACCATATATTTT. The chain joins TRBV15 to TRBJ1-3, with D maybe TRBD1 (6 bases). The CDR3 has 18 amino acids. With 2 bases removed from V and 1 base from J, the gap between germline ends came to 18 bases. CDR1 LNHNV and CDR2 YYDKDF come from the germline V gene (reference sequence).